The entry below gives a single T cell receptor (beta chain) sequence along with its context. The data originate from a study of shared clonotypes between healthy human individuals. Germline-derived CDR1 and CDR2 are MNHEY and SVGAGI. Trimming at V came to 6 bases and at J to 3 bases, leaving 8 bases not matched to a gene. The CDR3 runs to 15 residues. Method: immunoSEQ multiplex PCR; TCRdb's copy keeps in-frame clones and lacks some. This table holds approximately 1,500,000 clones, 96% found once. The V and J genes are TRBV6-5 and TRBJ2-5; the match to TRBD1 covers 9 bases. This sequence originates from a man aged 25 to 40 in good health. The sequencing sample was made of naive CD4+ T cells sorted from blood. Subset: CD45RA+ positively selected. The CDR3 nucleotides read TGTGCCAGCAGCACGGACAGGGGAAGGAAAGAGACCCAGTACTTC. Translated: CASSTDRGRKETQYF.